This section outlines one T cell receptor (beta chain) sequence together with its context. This record belongs to a study of blood T cell repertoires in COVID-19. Cohort assignment relied on participant-reported clinical history. Sequencing was performed with immunoSEQ multiplex PCR; in TCRdb, only in-frame clones are kept and a portion is missing. Of about 430,000 clones listed, around 87% are singletons. The germline gives CDR1 SNHLY, CDR2 FYNNEI. The CDR3 sequence is 15 residues long. Deletions cut 0 bases from V and 0 bases from J, with 9 bases between. The sequence was collected from a woman aged 25-40 years with acute COVID-19. The material sequenced was PBMCs or T cells enriched from blood (not recorded which). V is TRBV2 and J is TRBJ2-7, with D hard to call. Here the CDR3 reads CASSEAGRSSYEQYF. The CDR3 DNA is TGTGCCAGCAGTGAAGCTGGCAGGTCCTCCTACGAGCAGTACTTC.